This TCR beta chain was obtained from a study of blood T cell repertoires in COVID-19. Study background: The United States, Italy and Spain provided the acute and convalescent COVID-19 samples.

Assay used: immunoSEQ multiplex PCR; TCRdb lists only in-frame clones, some missing. The sample shows about 140,000 clones, around 78% of them seen only once. The receptor comes from a woman between 55 and 75 years old with acute or convalescent COVID-19. The source material was peripheral blood.

DNA of the CDR3: TGCGCCAGCAGCCAAGGATTACTCAACCGAGCCTACAATGAGCAGTTCTTC. It codes for CASSQGLLNRAYNEQFF. The chain uses TRBV4-1 and TRBJ2-1; D remains ambiguous. This CDR3 is 17 amino acids long. Per germline, CDR1 MGHRA and CDR2 YSYEKL. Trimming stripped 1 base from V and 2 bases from J, with 15 bases between.